This T cell receptor beta chain was identified during a study of human T cells and chemical hapten exposure. The overall study: There were per-sample TCR yield variations, arising mainly from small pooled library volume differences. General study results and limits: Each of the donors had alopecia, so their immune responses may not resemble those of healthy people.

Individual cDNA molecules had unique molecular identifiers attached to them by the library. TCRdb re-derived calls from the RACE reads in MiXCR, one entry per CDR3 protein. In the table there are about 380,000 distinct CDR3 sequences, approximately 5% of which are singletons. Germline-derived CDR1 and CDR2 are SEHNR and FQNEAQ (reference sequence). Losses at the gene ends were 2 bases for V and 5 bases for J; bases not matched to a gene: 6. The CDR3 runs to 15 residues. Regarding time point: patch test 1, 2 weeks after DPC sensitization. Treatment denoted: therapeutic diphenylcyclopropenone sensitization with weekly scalp DPC. At least ten counts were recorded for this clonotype. Its specificity is unknown.

This chain joins TRBV7-9 and TRBJ2-7; 10 bases are shared with TRBD1. This sequence originates from a woman in her forties or fifties with alopecia areata. Some clones in this sample may be carry-over from other donors' samples. This specimen consisted of whole blood, obtained in connection with sensitization to the hapten diphenylcyclopropenone (DPC). This CDR3 reads CASSLSGQGDHEQYF. Written as DNA, the CDR3 is TGTGCCAGCAGCTTAAGTGGACAGGGGGACCACGAGCAGTACTTC.